There are a few counts of the clone carrying this TCR beta chain. Only in-frame clones appear in the TCRdb table, and some are missing; sequencing was by immunoSEQ multiplex PCR. The sample holds tens of thousands of clones, around 76% seen once. This record comes from a study of blood T cell repertoires in COVID-19. Study-level background: The study drew acute and convalescent COVID-19 samples from the United States, Italy and Spain. T cells, B-cell-depleted T cells, or PBMCs supplied cDNA or gDNA.

This CDR3 is 15 amino acids long. The V gene lost 0 bases and the J gene lost 3 bases, with 12 bases spanning the gap. Germline loops: CDR1 KGHSH, CDR2 LQKENI. V gene TRBV18 combines with J gene TRBJ2-7; a possible D gene is TRBD1 (5 bases). The receptor was derived from a human donor in a cohort sampled during active COVID-19. The sequencing sample was made of peripheral blood. CDR3 nucleotide sequence: TGTGCCAGCTCACCACCGGACACGGTGATCTACGAGCAGTACTTC. Its protein is CASSPPDTVIYEQYF.